This T cell receptor beta chain was sequenced for a study of control samples from healthy donors and cancer patients. This CDR3 has 13 amino acids. Germline V gene data show CDR1 as SGHDT and CDR2 as YYEEEE. V lost 4 bases to trimming and J lost 1 base, with 7 bases between them. Generated by immunoSEQ multiplex PCR, the TCRdb table keeps only in-frame clones and is missing some. The sample has 40,000 to 50,000 clones, over 80% seen once. Sequenced sample: blood. The gene calls are TRBV5-6 and TRBJ2-3; D gene uncertain. This clonotype originated in a man aged 55 to 70 in good health. The CDR3 DNA follows: TGTGCCAGCAGCGACGATCGCACAGATACGCAGTATTTT. This gives the protein CASSDDRTDTQYF.